This T cell receptor beta chain was observed in a study of blood T cell repertoires in COVID-19. This clone came up once. TCRdb's copy holds only in-frame clones and misses some; the assay was immunoSEQ multiplex PCR. The sample has about 210,000 clones; 80% to 85% are singletons. The CDR3 runs 14 residues. Trimming took 3 bases from V and 6 from J, leaving 12 bases between them. Germline V gene data show CDR1 as LNHDA and CDR2 as SQIVND (reference sequence). The chain links TRBV19 to TRBJ1-5, with a weak D call TRBD1 (6 bases). The sequence was collected from a woman younger than 45 who had been exposed to COVID-19. The sequenced sample consisted of PBMCs or T cells enriched from blood (not recorded which). The CDR3 is CASSIGGQGQPQHF. In DNA form, the CDR3 reads TGTGCCAGTAGTATTGGGGGACAAGGTCAGCCCCAGCATTTT.